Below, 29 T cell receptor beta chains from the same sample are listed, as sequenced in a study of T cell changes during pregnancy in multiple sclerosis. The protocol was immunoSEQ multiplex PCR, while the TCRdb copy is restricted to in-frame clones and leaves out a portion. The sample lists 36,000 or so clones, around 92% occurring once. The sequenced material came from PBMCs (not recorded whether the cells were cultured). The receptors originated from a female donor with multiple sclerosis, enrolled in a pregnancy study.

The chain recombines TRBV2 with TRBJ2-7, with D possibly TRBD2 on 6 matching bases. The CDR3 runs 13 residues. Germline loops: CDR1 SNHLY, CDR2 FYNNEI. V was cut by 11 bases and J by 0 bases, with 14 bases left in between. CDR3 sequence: CAGEGGASYEQYF. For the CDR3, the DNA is TGTGCCGGGGAAGGCGGGGCCTCCTACGAGCAGTACTTC.

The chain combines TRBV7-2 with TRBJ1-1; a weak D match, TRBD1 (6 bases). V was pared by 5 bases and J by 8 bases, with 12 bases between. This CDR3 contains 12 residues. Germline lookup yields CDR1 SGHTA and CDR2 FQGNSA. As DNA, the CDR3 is TGTGCCAGCAGCACGTTAACAGGGGAAGCTTTCTTT. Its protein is CASSTLTGEAFF.

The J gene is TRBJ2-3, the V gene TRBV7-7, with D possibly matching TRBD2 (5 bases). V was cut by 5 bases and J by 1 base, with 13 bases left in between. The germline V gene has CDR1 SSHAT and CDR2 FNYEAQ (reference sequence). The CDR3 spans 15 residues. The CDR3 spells CASSPRRGGTDTQYF. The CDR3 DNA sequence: TGTGCCAGCAGCCCACGTCGGGGAGGCACAGATACGCAGTATTTT.

The CDR3 DNA is TGTGCCAGCAGTGACGGGACTAACACCGGGGAGCTGTTTTTT. Translating it yields CASSDGTNTGELFF. V usage is TRBV6-5 and J usage is TRBJ2-2, with D possibly matching TRBD2 (6 bases). The V gene lost 5 bases and the J gene lost 2 bases, with 9 bases spanning the gap. Germline CDR1 and CDR2: MNHEY and SVGAGI. The CDR3 totals 14 residues.

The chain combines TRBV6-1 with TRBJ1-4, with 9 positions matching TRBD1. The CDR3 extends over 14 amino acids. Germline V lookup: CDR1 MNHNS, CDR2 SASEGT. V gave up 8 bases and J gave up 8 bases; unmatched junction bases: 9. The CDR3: CASLQGAILEKLFF. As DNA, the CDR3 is TGTGCCAGCCTACAGGGGGCTATATTGGAAAAACTGTTTTTT.

The CDR3 loop reads CASQRTGNQPQHF. The CDR3 DNA sequence: TGCGCCAGCCAACGAACAGGGAATCAGCCCCAGCATTTT. This chain joins TRBV10-2 and TRBJ1-5; weak D call: TRBD1 (6 bases). V dropped 8 bases and J dropped 4 bases, with 12 bases sitting between them. Germline lookup yields CDR1 WSHSY and CDR2 SAAADI. The CDR3 has 13 residues.

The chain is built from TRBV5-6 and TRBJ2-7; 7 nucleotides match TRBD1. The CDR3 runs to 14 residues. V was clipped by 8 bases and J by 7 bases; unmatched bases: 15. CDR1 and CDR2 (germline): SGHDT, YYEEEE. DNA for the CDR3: TGTGCCAGTCTCCCGGACAGGCGACCTGTTGAGCAGTACTTC. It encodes CASLPDRRPVEQYF.

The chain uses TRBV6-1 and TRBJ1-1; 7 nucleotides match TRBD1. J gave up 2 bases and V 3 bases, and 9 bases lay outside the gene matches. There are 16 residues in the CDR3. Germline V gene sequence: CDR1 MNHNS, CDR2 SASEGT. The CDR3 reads CASSETGTVVNTEAFF. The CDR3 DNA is TGTGCCAGCAGTGAGACCGGGACAGTGGTTAACACTGAAGCTTTCTTT.

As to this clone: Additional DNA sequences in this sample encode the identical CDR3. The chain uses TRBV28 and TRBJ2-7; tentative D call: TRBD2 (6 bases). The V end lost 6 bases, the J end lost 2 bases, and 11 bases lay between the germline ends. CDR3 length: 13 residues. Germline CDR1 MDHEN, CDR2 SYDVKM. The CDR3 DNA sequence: TGTGCCAGCAGGGGAGGAGGGGCCTACGAGCAGTACTTC. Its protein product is CASRGGGAYEQYF. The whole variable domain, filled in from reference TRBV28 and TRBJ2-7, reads DVKVTQSSRYLVKRTGEKVFLECVQDMDHENMFWYRQDPGLGLRLIYFSYDVKMKEKGDIPEGYSVSREKKERFSLILESASTNQTSMYLCASRGGGAYEQYFGPGTRLTVT.

As DNA, the CDR3 is TGTGCCAGTAGGACCAGGGGGTCCAGCAATCAGCCCCAGCATTTT. Its translation is CASRTRGSSNQPQHF. This rearrangement joins TRBV19 to TRBJ1-5, with 7 bases lining up with TRBD1. With 6 bases clipped from V and 1 base from J, the junction kept 6 bases outside the gene matches. Germline V gives CDR1 LNHDA, CDR2 SQIVND (reference sequence). CDR3 length: 15 amino acids.

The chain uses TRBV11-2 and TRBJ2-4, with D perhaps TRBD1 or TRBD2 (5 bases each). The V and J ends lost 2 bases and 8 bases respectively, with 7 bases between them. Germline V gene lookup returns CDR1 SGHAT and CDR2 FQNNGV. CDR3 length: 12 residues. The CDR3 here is CASSLQGHIQYF. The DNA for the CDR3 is TGTGCCAGCAGCTTACAGGGACACATTCAGTACTTC.

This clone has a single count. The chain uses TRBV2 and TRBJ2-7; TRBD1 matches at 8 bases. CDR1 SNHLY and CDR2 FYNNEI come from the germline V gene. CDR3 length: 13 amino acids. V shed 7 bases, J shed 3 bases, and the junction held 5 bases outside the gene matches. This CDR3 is CASNARGLYEQYF. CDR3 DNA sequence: TGTGCCAGCAATGCCAGGGGGCTCTACGAGCAGTACTTC. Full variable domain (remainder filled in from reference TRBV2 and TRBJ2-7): EPEVTQTPSHQVTQMGQEVILRCVPISNHLYFYWYRQILGQKVEFLVSFYNNEISEKSEIFDDQFSVERPDGSNFTLKIRSTKLEDSAMYFCASNARGLYEQYFGPGTRLTVT.

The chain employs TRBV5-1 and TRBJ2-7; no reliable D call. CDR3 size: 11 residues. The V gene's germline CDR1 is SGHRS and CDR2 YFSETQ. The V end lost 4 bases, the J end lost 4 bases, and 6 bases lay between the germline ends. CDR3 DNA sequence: TGCGCCAGCAGCCCGGGTTACGAGCAGTACTTC. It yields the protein CASSPGYEQYF.

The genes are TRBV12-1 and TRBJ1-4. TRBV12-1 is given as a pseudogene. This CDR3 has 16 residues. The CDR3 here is CASSSPGGGTNEKLFF. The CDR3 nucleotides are TGTGCCAGCAGCTCCCCAGGCGGGGGCACTAATGAAAAACTGTTTTTT.

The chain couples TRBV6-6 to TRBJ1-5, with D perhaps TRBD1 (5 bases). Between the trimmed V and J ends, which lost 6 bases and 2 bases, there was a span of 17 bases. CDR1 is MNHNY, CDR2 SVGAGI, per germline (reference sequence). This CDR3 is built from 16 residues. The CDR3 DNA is TGTGCCAGCAGCGGGGGAAGCAGGGTAGGCAATCAGCCCCAGCATTTT. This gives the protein CASSGGSRVGNQPQHF.

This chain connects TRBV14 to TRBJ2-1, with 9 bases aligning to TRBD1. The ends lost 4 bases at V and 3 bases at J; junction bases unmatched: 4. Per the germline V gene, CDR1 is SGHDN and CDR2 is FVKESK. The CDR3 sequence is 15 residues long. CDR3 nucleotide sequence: TGTGCCAGCAGCCGCCGGGACAGGGACTACAATGAGCAGTTCTTC. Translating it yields CASSRRDRDYNEQFF.

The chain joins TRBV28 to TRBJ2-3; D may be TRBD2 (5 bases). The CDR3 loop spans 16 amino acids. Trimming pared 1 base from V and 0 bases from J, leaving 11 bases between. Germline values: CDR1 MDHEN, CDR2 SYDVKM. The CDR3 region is CASSLSPWTSTDTQYF. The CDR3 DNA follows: TGTGCCAGCAGTTTATCGCCCTGGACTAGCACAGATACGCAGTATTTT.

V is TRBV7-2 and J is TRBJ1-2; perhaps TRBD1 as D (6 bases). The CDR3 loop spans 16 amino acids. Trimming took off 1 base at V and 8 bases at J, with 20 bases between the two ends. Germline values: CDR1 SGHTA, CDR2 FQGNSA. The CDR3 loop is CASSLERGPSGGGYTF. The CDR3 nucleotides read TGTGCCAGCAGCTTAGAGAGGGGACCGAGCGGGGGCGGCTACACCTTC.

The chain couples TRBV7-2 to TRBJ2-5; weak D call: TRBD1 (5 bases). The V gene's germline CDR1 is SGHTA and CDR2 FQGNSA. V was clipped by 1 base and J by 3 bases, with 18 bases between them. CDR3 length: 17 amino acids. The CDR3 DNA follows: TGTGCCAGCAGCTTAGGTGGCGGCGATTCCAGGGAAGAGACCCAGTACTTC. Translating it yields CASSLGGGDSREETQYF.

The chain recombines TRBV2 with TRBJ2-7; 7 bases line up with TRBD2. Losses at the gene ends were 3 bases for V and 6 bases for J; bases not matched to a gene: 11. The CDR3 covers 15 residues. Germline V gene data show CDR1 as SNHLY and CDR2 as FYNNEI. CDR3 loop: CASSENRREKSEQYF. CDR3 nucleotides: TGTGCCAGCAGTGAGAACAGGCGGGAGAAGAGCGAGCAGTACTTC.

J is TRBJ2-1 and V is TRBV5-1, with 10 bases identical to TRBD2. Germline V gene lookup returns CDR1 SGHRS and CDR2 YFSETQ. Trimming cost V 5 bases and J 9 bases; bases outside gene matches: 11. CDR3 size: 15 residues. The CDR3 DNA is TGCGCCAGCAGTCGGCCTAGCGGGAGAGGAGGTGAGCAGTTCTTC. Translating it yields CASSRPSGRGGEQFF.

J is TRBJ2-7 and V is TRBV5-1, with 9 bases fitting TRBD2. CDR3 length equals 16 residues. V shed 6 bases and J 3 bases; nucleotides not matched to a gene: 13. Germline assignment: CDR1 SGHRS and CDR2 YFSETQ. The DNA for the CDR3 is TGCGCCAGCACTCCCGACCAAGCGGGAGGAGACTACGAGCAGTACTTC. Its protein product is CASTPDQAGGDYEQYF.

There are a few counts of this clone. CDR3 DNA sequence: TGTGCCATCAGTGAGCAGGGTTATAATTCACCCCTCCACTTT. Translation: CAISEQGYNSPLHF. V gene TRBV10-3 combines with J gene TRBJ1-6; D is possibly TRBD1 (5 bases). CDR3 length equals 14 residues. Germline CDR1 ENHRY, CDR2 SYGVKD. V lost 2 bases and J 4 bases, leaving 6 bases between the germline ends.

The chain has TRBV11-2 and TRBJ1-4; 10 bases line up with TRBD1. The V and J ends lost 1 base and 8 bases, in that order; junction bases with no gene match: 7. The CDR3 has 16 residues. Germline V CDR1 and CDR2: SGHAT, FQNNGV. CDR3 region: CASSLGTGGEGEKLFF. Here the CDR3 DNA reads TGTGCCAGCAGCTTAGGGACAGGGGGAGAGGGGGAAAAACTGTTTTTT.

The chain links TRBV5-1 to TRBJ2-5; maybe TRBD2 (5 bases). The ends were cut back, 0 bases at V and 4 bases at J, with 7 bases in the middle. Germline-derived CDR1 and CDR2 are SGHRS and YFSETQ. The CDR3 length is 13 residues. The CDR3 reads CASSLGSVETQYF. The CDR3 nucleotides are TGCGCCAGCAGCTTGGGTAGCGTAGAGACCCAGTACTTC. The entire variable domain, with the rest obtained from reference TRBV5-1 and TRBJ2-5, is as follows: KAGVTQTPRYLIKTRGQQVTLSCSPISGHRSVSWYQQTPGQGLQFLFEYFSETQRNKGNFPGRFSGRQFSNSRSEMNVSTLELGDSALYLCASSLGSVETQYFGPGTRLLVL.

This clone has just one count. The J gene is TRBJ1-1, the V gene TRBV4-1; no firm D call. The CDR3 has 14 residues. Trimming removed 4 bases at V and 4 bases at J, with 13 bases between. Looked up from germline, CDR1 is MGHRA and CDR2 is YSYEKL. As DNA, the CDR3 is TGCGCCAGCAGCCTAATCGGCGGGGTCACTGAAGCTTTCTTT. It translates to CASSLIGGVTEAFF.

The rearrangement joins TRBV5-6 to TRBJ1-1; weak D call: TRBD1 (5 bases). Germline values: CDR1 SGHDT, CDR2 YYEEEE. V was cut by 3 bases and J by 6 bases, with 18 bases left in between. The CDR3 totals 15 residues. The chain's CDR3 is CASSSSGYPSSEAFF. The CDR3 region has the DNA TGTGCCAGCAGCTCGTCAGGGTACCCCAGCTCTGAAGCTTTCTTT.

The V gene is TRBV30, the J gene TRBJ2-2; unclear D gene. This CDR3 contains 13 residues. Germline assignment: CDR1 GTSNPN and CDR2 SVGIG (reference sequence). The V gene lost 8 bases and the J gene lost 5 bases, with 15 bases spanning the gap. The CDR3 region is CARDKEETGELFF. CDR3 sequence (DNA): TGTGCCAGAGACAAAGAGGAAACCGGGGAGCTGTTTTTT.

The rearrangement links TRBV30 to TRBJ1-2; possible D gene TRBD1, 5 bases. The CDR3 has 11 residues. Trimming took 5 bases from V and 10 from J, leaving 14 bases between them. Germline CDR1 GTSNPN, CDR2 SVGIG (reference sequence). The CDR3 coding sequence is TGTGCCTGGGGGACCGGGTCCATCTACACCTTC. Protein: CAWGTGSIYTF.